Shown below are 30 T cell receptor beta chains from a single sample sequenced in a study of molecular identifiers for immune sequencing clone quantification. TCRdb re-called the PCR reads with MiXCR, one entry per CDR3 protein. The table shows 65,000 to 70,000 distinct CDR3 sequences, with 15% to 20% occurring only once. Sequencing was performed on naive CD8+ T cells from blood, with Jurkat cell RNA spiked in. Regarding subset: FACS-sorted CD8+CD4-CCR7+CD45RA+ naive T cells. The origin of the receptors is a human donor in good health. Some libraries in this study had Jurkat cell RNA spiked in.

This clonotype was counted many times. The chain joins TRBV4-1 to TRBJ2-3, with TRBD2 matching 10 bases. V was pared by 2 bases and J by 5 bases, with 7 bases of the junction left unmatched. This CDR3 is built from 16 residues. Germline CDR1 MGHRA, CDR2 YSYEKL. In DNA form, the CDR3 reads TGCGCCAGCAGCCAACAGACTAGCGGGCGTGGAGATACGCAGTATTTT. Amino acids: CASSQQTSGRGDTQYF.

This clonotype was seen many times. This rearrangement joins TRBV30 to TRBJ1-1; D remains ambiguous. V lost 2 bases and J 5 bases, leaving 9 bases between the germline ends. CDR1 is GTSNPN and CDR2 is SVGIG in the germline V gene (reference sequence). The CDR3 consists of 12 residues. DNA of the CDR3: TGTGCCTGGAGTCCTAGTGATACTGAAGCTTTCTTT. This translates into CAWSPSDTEAFF.

There are many counts of this clonotype. The rearrangement joins TRBV18 to TRBJ2-3; D uncertain. The CDR3 consists of 11 residues. Germline values: CDR1 KGHSH, CDR2 LQKENI. V was clipped by 6 bases and J by 3 bases, with 4 bases between them. CDR3 nucleotide sequence: TGTGCCAGCTCGGAAACAGATACGCAGTATTTT. Residues: CASSETDTQYF.

As to this clonotype: The junction and the germline gene differ at one end; a read error may be behind it. The chain combines TRBV14 with TRBJ2-3; D not certain. The CDR3 sequence is 13 residues long. Germline V gene sequence: CDR1 SGHDN, CDR2 FVKESK. The CDR3 reads CAGSQVCTDTQYF. The CDR3 coding sequence is TGTGCCGGCAGCCAAGTATGCACAGATACGCAGTATTTT.

This clonotype has a count of ten or more. This sequence joins TRBV6-2 or TRBV6-3 and TRBJ2-3, with D perhaps being TRBD1 or TRBD2 (5 bases each). This CDR3 comprises 15 residues. Looked up from germline, CDR1 is MNHEY and CDR2 is SVGEGT. The germline V and J ends were trimmed by 3 bases and 4 bases, with 14 bases remaining between them. The CDR3, as DNA: TGTGCCAGCAGTTATGACGCCGAGGGGCCAGATACGCAGTATTTT. Residues: CASSYDAEGPDTQYF.

Notes on this clonotype: Given a much more abundant clone one base away, this may be a read error. The V call is TRBV21-1, the J call TRBJ2-2; the D call TRBD1 from the table was never checked on the DNA. TRBV21-1 is shown as a pseudogene. This CDR3 spans 17 amino acids. The CDR3 reads CASRAYRGQATAGELSF. The CDR3 bases are TGTGCCAGCAGGGCATACAGGGGGCAAGCCACAGCCGGGGAGCTGTCTTTT.

This clonotype was detected many times. The genes are TRBV24-1 and TRBJ2-3; D is unresolved. Germline lookup yields CDR1 KGHDR and CDR2 SFDVKD. The CDR3 runs 12 residues. V lost 1 base to trimming and J lost 2 bases, with 0 bases between them. The chain's CDR3 is CATSDFTDTQYF. CDR3 sequence (DNA): TGTGCCACCAGTGATTTCACAGATACGCAGTATTTT.

This clonotype showed up many times. The chain has TRBV4-2 and TRBJ1-5; no firm D call. Germline loops: CDR1 LGHNA, CDR2 YNFKEQ. The CDR3 has 15 residues. Deletions cut 3 bases from V and 0 bases from J, with 9 bases between. CDR3 bases: TGTGCCAGCAGCCAGCAGGAATATAGCAATCAGCCCCAGCATTTT. This translates into CASSQQEYSNQPQHF.

For this clonotype: At one of its ends the junction is not consistent with the germline gene, which may arise from a read error. The chain is built from TRBV11-3 and TRBJ2-1; 8 nucleotides match TRBD1. CDR3 length equals 14 residues. Per germline, CDR1 SGHNT and CDR2 YENEEA. In DNA, the CDR3 is TGTGCCAGCAGCTTAGGACAGGGGACGACCATTCAGCTCTTC. It codes for CASSLGQGTTIQLF.

This clonotype has only a few counts. The rearrangement uses TRBV7-9 and TRBJ2-1, with 7 bases matching TRBD2. This CDR3 contains 18 residues. The germline CDR1 and CDR2 sequences are SEHNR and FQNEAQ (reference sequence). V was clipped by 5 bases and J by 3 bases; unmatched bases: 16. Here the CDR3 reads CASSLSGTGLEGYNEQFF. The CDR3 coding sequence is TGTGCCAGCAGCCTAAGCGGGACCGGACTAGAAGGCTACAATGAGCAGTTCTTC.

In its sample, this clonotype was seen many times. The V and J genes are TRBV20-1 and TRBJ2-7; D not certain. The CDR3 contains 13 residues. CDR1 DFQATT and CDR2 SNEGSKA come from the germline V gene (reference sequence). V gave up 2 bases and J gave up 3 bases, with 11 bases separating them. The CDR3 reads CSARSLGSYEQYF. Written as DNA, the CDR3 is TGCAGTGCTAGAAGTTTGGGCAGCTACGAGCAGTACTTC.

This clonotype was recorded only once. The J gene is TRBJ2-2, the V gene TRBV6-5, with D hard to call. This CDR3 region has 16 residues. Germline CDR1 and CDR2: MNHEY and SVGAGI. V was cut by 5 bases and J by 4 bases, with 17 bases left in between. The CDR3 loop reads CASSTEDPPSTGELFF. The DNA of the CDR3 is TGTGCCAGCAGTACCGAAGACCCACCTAGCACCGGGGAGCTGTTTTTT.

This clonotype was counted ten times or more. This chain uses TRBV20-1 with TRBJ2-2, with 7 bases lining up with TRBD1. Germline V gives CDR1 DFQATT, CDR2 SNEGSKA (reference sequence). The CDR3 loop spans 15 amino acids. Losses at the gene ends were 1 base for V and 4 bases for J; bases not matched to a gene: 6. CDR3 sequence reads: CSARGRDRVTGELFF. DNA for the CDR3: TGCAGTGCTAGAGGGAGAGACAGGGTCACCGGGGAGCTGTTTTTT.

This clonotype was observed many times. The rearrangement uses TRBV20-1 and TRBJ2-3; a weak D match, TRBD1 (6 bases). CDR3 length equals 16 residues. Germline CDR1 is DFQATT and CDR2 is SNEGSKA (reference sequence). V lost 1 base, J lost 3 bases, and 17 bases lay in between. This CDR3 is CSARAEGQPKTDTQYF. The CDR3 DNA sequence: TGCAGTGCTAGAGCAGAGGGACAACCAAAGACAGATACGCAGTATTTT.

This clonotype was recorded at least ten times. The chain employs TRBV11-2 and TRBJ2-2; 9 nucleotides align to TRBD2. The J segment lost 4 bases and the V segment lost 4 bases, leaving 7 bases of the junction unmatched. The CDR3 loop spans 16 amino acids. Germline V lookup: CDR1 SGHAT, CDR2 FQNNGV. CDR3 sequence: CASSSTSGRGTGELFF. The CDR3 nucleotides are TGTGCCAGCAGCTCCACTAGCGGGCGCGGCACCGGGGAGCTGTTTTTT.

This clonotype was recorded many times. This chain links TRBV7-8 with TRBJ2-3; D is uncertain. Trimming shortened V by 5 bases and J by 6 bases, and 21 bases separated the two germline ends. The CDR3 covers 16 residues. Germline CDR1 is SGHVS and CDR2 is FQNEAQ. This CDR3 reads CASSAPGPPQVDTQYF. The CDR3 DNA reads as TGTGCCAGCAGCGCCCCTGGACCGCCTCAAGTTGATACGCAGTATTTT.

The chain uses TRBV7-9 and TRBJ2-3, with no clear D. The V gene's germline CDR1 is SEHNR and CDR2 FQNEAQ (reference sequence). Trimming shortened V by 7 bases and J by 1 base, and 18 bases separated the two germline ends. The CDR3 has 16 residues. CDR3 protein: CASTPPLTTGTDTQYF. The CDR3 coding sequence is TGTGCCAGCACCCCCCCCCTGACCACTGGCACAGATACGCAGTATTTT.

This clonotype was seen at least ten times. The chain employs TRBV12-3 or TRBV12-4 and TRBJ1-2; D remains unclear. The CDR3 runs 12 residues. The ends were cut back, 4 bases at V and 8 bases at J, with 11 bases in the middle. In DNA form, the CDR3 reads TGTGCCAGCAGTTGGGTTGGAGAGGGCTACACCTTC. It codes for CASSWVGEGYTF.

This clonotype was counted ten times or more. The chain has TRBV7-8 and TRBJ2-2, with a possible D match to TRBD2 (6 bases). The CDR3 consists of 16 residues. V was pared by 3 bases and J by 1 base, with 12 bases between. In germline, CDR1 is SGHVS, CDR2 FQNEAQ. CDR3 DNA sequence: TGTGCCAGCAGCTTTGGCGGGGAATTGAACACCGGGGAGCTGTTTTTT. Translating it yields CASSFGGELNTGELFF.

This clonotype was observed a few times. The V and J genes are TRBV14 and TRBJ2-1; 8 positions agree with TRBD2. V was clipped by 4 bases and J by 6 bases; unmatched bases: 8. The CDR3 consists of 15 residues. Germline V gene sequence: CDR1 SGHDN, CDR2 FVKESK. CDR3 sequence reads: CASSPLIGTSNEQFF. The CDR3 coding sequence is TGTGCCAGCAGCCCCCTGATCGGGACTAGCAATGAGCAGTTCTTC.

This clonotype was seen ten or more times. The V gene is TRBV4-1, the J gene TRBJ2-1, with 7 positions matching TRBD2. With V trimmed by 4 bases and J by 4 bases, 7 bases remained unmatched. The CDR3 covers 15 residues. Germline values: CDR1 MGHRA, CDR2 YSYEKL. The CDR3 sequence is CASSPTGTTYNEQFF. CDR3 coding DNA: TGCGCCAGCAGCCCAACCGGGACTACTTACAATGAGCAGTTCTTC.

This clonotype was seen at least ten times. This chain's CDR3 is CASSSAGMQFQETQYF. DNA for the CDR3: TGTGCCAGCAGTTCCGCCGGGATGCAATTTCAAGAGACCCAGTACTTC. This chain uses TRBV27 with TRBJ2-5; tentative D call: TRBD2 (5 bases). Trimming left V 4 bases short and J 2 bases short, with 17 bases between. Per the germline V gene, CDR1 is MNHEY and CDR2 is SMNVEV (reference sequence). This CDR3 spans 16 amino acids.

Of note for this clonotype: A much larger clone sits a single nucleotide away, making a read error possible. The chain employs TRBV7-9 and TRBJ1-2; a possible D gene is TRBD1 (5 bases). CDR3 length: 14 amino acids. The V end was cut by 3 bases, the J end by 4 bases, with 12 bases between. Germline CDR1 and CDR2: SEHNR and FQNEAQ (reference sequence). This chain's CDR3 is CASSFRTGLYGYTF. Here the CDR3 DNA reads TGTGCCAGCAGCTTCAGAACGGGGCTCTATGGCTACACCTTC.

This clonotype was seen many times. This chain links TRBV13 with TRBJ2-7, with a weak D call TRBD2 (5 bases). The germline gives CDR1 PRHDT, CDR2 FYEKMQ (reference sequence). The CDR3 is 15 amino acids. Trimming removed 8 bases from V and 3 bases from J, with 20 bases in between. The DNA of the CDR3 is TGTGCCAGCTCCGCAAGGACTCTACTCATCTACGAGCAGTACTTC. Its translation: CASSARTLLIYEQYF. The complete variable domain, with remaining parts taken from reference TRBV13 and TRBJ2-7, reads AAGVIQSPRHLIKEKRETATLKCYPIPRHDTVYWYQQGPGQDPQFLISFYEKMQSDKGSIPDRFSAQQFSDYHSELNMSSLELGDSALYFCASSARTLLIYEQYFGPGTRLTVT.

This clonotype was seen ten or more times. This rearrangement joins TRBV30 to TRBJ2-2; tentatively, D is TRBD2 (7 bases). V dropped 4 bases and J dropped 7 bases, with 16 bases sitting between them. Germline V CDR1 and CDR2: GTSNPN, SVGIG (reference sequence). The CDR3 consists of 14 residues. The CDR3 reads CAWKAGDNFGELFF. CDR3 DNA sequence: TGTGCCTGGAAGGCGGGGGACAATTTCGGGGAGCTGTTTTTT.

This clonotype was recorded many times. The chain has TRBV29-1 and TRBJ2-7, with D possibly TRBD1 on 6 matching bases. Germline CDR1 reads SQVTM; CDR2 reads ANQGSEA. V was pared by 0 bases and J by 1 base, with 16 bases between. The CDR3 consists of 16 residues. CDR3 in DNA: TGCAGCGTTGAAGAGCACAGGGTCAGAGGGTCCTACGAGCAGTACTTC. Translation gives CSVEEHRVRGSYEQYF.

The table lists this clonotype with many counts. The J gene is TRBJ2-3, the V gene TRBV7-9; 7 nucleotides align to TRBD2. CDR1 SEHNR and CDR2 FQNEAQ come from the germline V gene (reference sequence). This CDR3 has 17 amino acids. J was trimmed by 4 bases and V by 4 bases; bases with no gene match: 14. CDR3 in amino acids: CASSSSRAGESPDTQYF. The CDR3 DNA follows: TGTGCCAGCAGCTCTTCCCGGGCGGGAGAGTCCCCAGATACGCAGTATTTT.

This clonotype was seen many times. The chain is built from TRBV28 and TRBJ1-1, with D tentatively TRBD1 (5 bases). Trimming shortened V by 2 bases and J by 5 bases, and 18 bases separated the two germline ends. Germline CDR1 is MDHEN and CDR2 is SYDVKM. CDR3 length: 16 amino acids. This CDR3 is CASSLVDEGTDTEAFF. The CDR3 DNA reads TGTGCCAGCAGTTTAGTTGACGAGGGGACGGATACTGAAGCTTTCTTT.

This clonotype was seen repeatedly, ten times or more. The chain recombines TRBV19 with TRBJ2-2; 7 bases are shared with TRBD1. This CDR3 is 14 amino acids long. The germline gives CDR1 LNHDA, CDR2 SQIVND (reference sequence). Trimming cost V 5 bases and J 5 bases; bases outside gene matches: 5. CDR3 DNA: TGTGCCAGTAGTCCGGACAGGCAGACCGGGGAGCTGTTTTTT. Translated: CASSPDRQTGELFF.

This clonotype was seen ten or more times. The chain is built from TRBV4-3 and TRBJ2-5; D gene unclear. V lost 1 base to trimming and J lost 5 bases, with 23 bases between them. The CDR3 covers 18 residues. Germline lookup yields CDR1 LGHNA and CDR2 YSLEER. The CDR3 DNA reads TGCGCCAGCAGCCAAGTGGCCGCTCCGGTAAAGGTGCGGGAGACCCAGTACTTC. Protein sequence: CASSQVAAPVKVRETQYF.